One sample yielded the 13 T cell receptor beta chains listed below, sequenced in a study of T-cell memory formation after mild COVID-19. TCRdb re-analysed the 5' RACE reads in MiXCR, keeping a single row per CDR3 protein. The sample contains 450,000 or so distinct CDR3 sequences, approximately 23% of which appear only once. Sequenced: PBMCs or a T cell subset sorted from them (not recorded which). These receptors originate from an adult woman who had mild COVID-19 (a few samples of this study predate the infection). Cell type and time point are not known.

This clonotype was counted a few times. This chain uses TRBV10-3 with TRBJ2-4; tentative D call: TRBD2 (5 bases). CDR3 length: 14 amino acids. V dropped 4 bases and J dropped 7 bases, with 14 bases sitting between them. Germline CDR1 ENHRY, CDR2 SYGVKD. The CDR3 region is CAISATSGLNIQYF. In nucleotides, the CDR3 is TGTGCCATCAGTGCAACTAGTGGTCTGAACATTCAGTACTTC.

The table lists this clonotype with a few counts. The J gene is TRBJ1-5, the V gene TRBV20-1, with no clear D. This CDR3 is 15 amino acids long. Trimming left V 2 bases short and J 1 base short, with 12 bases between. Germline-derived CDR1 and CDR2 are DFQATT and SNEGSKA (reference sequence). CDR3 in amino acids: CSARPVGGSNQPQHF. CDR3 coding DNA: TGCAGTGCTAGACCAGTGGGCGGAAGCAATCAGCCCCAGCATTTT.

The chain couples TRBV7-2 to TRBJ2-7; 13 bases are a match to TRBD2. Germline V gene sequence: CDR1 SGHTA, CDR2 FQGNSA. The CDR3 loop spans 16 amino acids. Losses at the gene ends were 0 bases for V and 5 bases for J; bases not matched to a gene: 4. The CDR3 region is CASSLAPTSGRHEQYF. The CDR3 DNA reads TGTGCCAGCAGCTTAGCCCCGACTAGCGGGAGGCACGAGCAGTACTTC.

The chain couples TRBV7-9 to TRBJ1-4; no clear D. Germline-derived CDR1 and CDR2 are SEHNR and FQNEAQ (reference sequence). The V and J ends lost 3 bases and 5 bases respectively, with 7 bases between them. This CDR3 contains 13 residues. CDR3 in amino acids: CASSFTSNEKLFF. The CDR3, as DNA: TGTGCCAGCAGCTTTACCTCGAATGAAAAACTGTTTTTT.

The V gene is TRBV4-2, the J gene TRBJ2-5; TRBD1 matches at 7 bases. V lost 0 bases and J lost 1; bases outside the gene matches: 5. The CDR3 sequence is 16 residues long. Germline CDR1 is LGHNA and CDR2 is YNFKEQ. The CDR3 nucleotides read TGTGCCAGCAGCCAAGAATCACAGGGGAGCCAAGAGACCCAGTACTTC. Residues: CASSQESQGSQETQYF.

The CDR3 DNA is TGCGCCAGCAGCCAAGATGGCCGGTATGGGGAGCTGTTTTTT. It is translated as CASSQDGRYGELFF. V usage is TRBV4-3 and J usage is TRBJ2-2; D is unresolved. Per the germline V gene, CDR1 is LGHNA and CDR2 is YSLEER. Trimming pared 0 bases from V and 8 bases from J, leaving 10 bases between. The CDR3 runs to 14 residues.

V usage is TRBV19 and J usage is TRBJ1-1; 7 bases are shared with TRBD1. The CDR3 sequence is 13 residues long. After removal of 4 bases from V and 3 bases from J, the junction contained 2 bases not matched to a gene. The V gene's germline CDR1 is LNHDA and CDR2 SQIVND (reference sequence). The CDR3 DNA reads TGTGCCAGTAGTACCGACAGGGACACTGAAGCTTTCTTT. Its protein is CASSTDRDTEAFF.

V gene TRBV6-1 combines with J gene TRBJ1-1; TRBD1 matches at 7 bases. V lost 1 base, J lost 3 bases, and 5 bases stayed unmatched. Germline V gene sequence: CDR1 MNHNS, CDR2 SASEGT. The CDR3 length is 15 residues. The CDR3 protein is CASSEGEGQYTEAFF. DNA of the CDR3: TGTGCCAGCAGTGAAGGGGAGGGACAGTACACTGAAGCTTTCTTT.

This clonotype was counted a few times. The chain couples TRBV7-8 to TRBJ2-3, with D possibly TRBD2 on 6 matching bases. CDR1 SGHVS and CDR2 FQNEAQ come from the germline V gene. The length of the CDR3 is 19 residues. V was trimmed by 5 bases and J by 1 base, leaving 25 bases between them. As DNA, the CDR3 is TGTGCCAGCAGCCTCCAGGTCAGCGGGCGGATATCGGGCACAGATACGCAGTATTTT. Amino acids: CASSLQVSGRISGTDTQYF.

The rearrangement joins TRBV5-4 to TRBJ1-2; 8 nucleotides match TRBD1. J lost 8 bases, V lost 4 bases, and 16 bases had no gene match. This CDR3 contains 16 residues. Germline CDR1 SGHNT, CDR2 YYREEE (reference sequence). In DNA, the CDR3 is TGTGCCAGCAGCATTGGACAGGGCGGCCGAATGAGGGGCTACACCTTC. It translates to CASSIGQGGRMRGYTF.

This sequence joins TRBV6-2 or TRBV6-3 and TRBJ1-1; D gene unclear. The germline V and J ends were trimmed by 2 bases and 4 bases, with 8 bases remaining between them. Germline values: CDR1 MNHEY, CDR2 SVGEGT. This CDR3 spans 13 amino acids. The CDR3 protein is CASSYREPTEAFF. CDR3 coding DNA: TGTGCCAGCAGTTACAGGGAACCCACTGAAGCTTTCTTT.

This clonotype appeared a few times. Written as DNA, the CDR3 is TGTGCCAGCAGGCCCCGGACAGGGCCCGTAGAACGCACTGAAGCTTTCTTT. The encoded protein is CASRPRTGPVERTEAFF. The chain is built from TRBV28 and TRBJ1-1, with 8 positions matching TRBD1. The CDR3 runs to 17 residues. Germline CDR1 is MDHEN and CDR2 is SYDVKM. V shed 6 bases and J 4 bases; nucleotides not matched to a gene: 16.

The V and J genes are TRBV30 and TRBJ2-7; a weak D match, TRBD2 (6 bases). CDR1 GTSNPN and CDR2 SVGIG come from the germline V gene (reference sequence). Trimming removed 0 bases from V and 6 bases from J, with 9 bases in between. This CDR3 contains 12 residues. The CDR3 loop reads CAWSVGGFEQYF. CDR3 sequence (DNA): TGTGCCTGGAGTGTCGGAGGGTTCGAGCAGTACTTC.